This T cell receptor beta chain was captured in a study of shared clonotypes between healthy human individuals. The study's findings and limits: Generation of non-shared clonotypes was less probable than generation of clonotypes shared by all four donors. Among several donors, roughly 5% of naive CD4 clonotypes were found in common. The donor pool, a small one, limited the genetic and exposure-history diversity represented.

CDR1 is SGHRS, CDR2 YFSETQ, per germline. Trimming left V 3 bases short and J 9 bases short, with 28 bases between. This CDR3 contains 18 residues. Measured with immunoSEQ multiplex PCR; TCRdb has only the in-frame clones, and not every one. The data show millions of clones, approximately 94% seen once. Positively selected for CCR7, the CD45RO-negative cells used as naive CD8 cells excluded terminally differentiated effector memory CD45RA+ cells. All participating donors were Caucasian adults from Nashville, Tennessee. On this clone itself: Its antigen remains unidentified.

The rearrangement uses TRBV5-1 and TRBJ2-1; D possibly corresponds to TRBD1 (8 bases). The sequenced material came from naive CD8+ T cells from PBMCs. This TCR was sampled from a man aged 18 to 35 in good health. Some clones in this sample may be carry-over from other donors' samples. CDR3 sequence reads: CASSSDWIGQGGFSEQFF. CDR3 DNA: TGCGCCAGCAGCTCGGATTGGATTGGACAGGGAGGGTTTAGTGAGCAGTTCTTC.